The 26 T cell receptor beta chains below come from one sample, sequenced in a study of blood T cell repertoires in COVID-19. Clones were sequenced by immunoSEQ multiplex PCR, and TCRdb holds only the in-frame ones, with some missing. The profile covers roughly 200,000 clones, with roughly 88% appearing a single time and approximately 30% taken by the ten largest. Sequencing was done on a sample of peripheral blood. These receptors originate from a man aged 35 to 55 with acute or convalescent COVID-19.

CDR3 region: CASGPPGLAETQYF. CDR3 in DNA: TGTGCTAGTGGTCCTCCGGGACTAGCAGAGACCCAGTACTTC. The chain couples TRBV12-5 to TRBJ2-5; TRBD2 aligns across 9 bases. The CDR3 has 14 amino acids. V lost 5 bases and J lost 4; bases outside the gene matches: 5. In germline, CDR1 is LGHNT, CDR2 FRNRAP.

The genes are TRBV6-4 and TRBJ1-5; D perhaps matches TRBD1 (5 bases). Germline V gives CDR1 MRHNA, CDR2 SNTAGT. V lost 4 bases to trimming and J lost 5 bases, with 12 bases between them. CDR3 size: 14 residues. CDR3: CASSAWGGDQPQHF. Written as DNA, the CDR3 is TGTGCCAGCAGTGCATGGGGAGGGGATCAGCCCCAGCATTTT.

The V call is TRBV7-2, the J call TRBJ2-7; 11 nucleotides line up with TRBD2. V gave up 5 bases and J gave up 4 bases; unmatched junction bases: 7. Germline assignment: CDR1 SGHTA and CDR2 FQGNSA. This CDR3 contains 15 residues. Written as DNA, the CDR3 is TGTGCCAGCAGCGAGGGACTAGCGGTGCGTTACGAGCAGTACTTC. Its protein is CASSEGLAVRYEQYF.

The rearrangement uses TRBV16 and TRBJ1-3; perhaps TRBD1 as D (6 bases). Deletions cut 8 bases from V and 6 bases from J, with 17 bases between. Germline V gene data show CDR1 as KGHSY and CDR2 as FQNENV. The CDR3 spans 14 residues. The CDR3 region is CASHDRNFENTIYF. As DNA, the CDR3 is TGTGCCAGCCACGACAGGAACTTCGAAAACACCATATATTTT.

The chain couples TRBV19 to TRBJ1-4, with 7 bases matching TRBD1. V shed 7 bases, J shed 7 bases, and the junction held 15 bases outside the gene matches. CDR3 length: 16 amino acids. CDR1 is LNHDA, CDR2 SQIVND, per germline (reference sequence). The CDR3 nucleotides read TGTGCCAGTAAAAAATCCGGGACAGCTTATTTTGAAAAACTGTTTTTT. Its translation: CASKKSGTAYFEKLFF.

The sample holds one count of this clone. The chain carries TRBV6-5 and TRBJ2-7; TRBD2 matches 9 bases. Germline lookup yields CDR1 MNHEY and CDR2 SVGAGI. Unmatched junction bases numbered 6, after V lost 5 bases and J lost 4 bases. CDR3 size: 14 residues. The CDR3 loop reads CASSLAGGTYEQYF. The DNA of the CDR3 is TGTGCCAGCAGTCTCGCGGGGGGGACTTACGAGCAGTACTTC.

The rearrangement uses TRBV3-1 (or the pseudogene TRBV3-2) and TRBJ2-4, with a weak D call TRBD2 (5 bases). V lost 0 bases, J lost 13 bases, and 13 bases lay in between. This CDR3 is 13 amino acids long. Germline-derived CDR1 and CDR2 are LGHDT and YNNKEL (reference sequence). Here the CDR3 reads CASSQDLRTGQYF. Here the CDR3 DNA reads TGTGCCAGCAGCCAAGATTTGCGGACTGGCCAGTACTTC.

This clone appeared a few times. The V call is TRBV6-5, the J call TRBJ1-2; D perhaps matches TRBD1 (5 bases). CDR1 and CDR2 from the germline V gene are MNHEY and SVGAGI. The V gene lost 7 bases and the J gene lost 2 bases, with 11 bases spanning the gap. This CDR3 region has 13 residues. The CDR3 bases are TGTGCCAGCACAAGGACAAGCAACTATGGCTACACCTTC. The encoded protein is CASTRTSNYGYTF.

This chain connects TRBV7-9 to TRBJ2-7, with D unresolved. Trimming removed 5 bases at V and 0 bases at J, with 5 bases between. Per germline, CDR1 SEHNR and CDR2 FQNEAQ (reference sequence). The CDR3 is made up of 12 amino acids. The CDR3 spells CASSRSSYEQYF. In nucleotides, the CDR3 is TGTGCCAGCAGCCGCAGCTCCTACGAGCAGTACTTC.

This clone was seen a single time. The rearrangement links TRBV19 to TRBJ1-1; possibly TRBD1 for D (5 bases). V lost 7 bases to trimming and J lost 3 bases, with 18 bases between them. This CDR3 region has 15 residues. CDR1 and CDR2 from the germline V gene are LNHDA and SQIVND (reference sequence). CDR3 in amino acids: CASIPTRAGDTEAFF. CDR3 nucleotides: TGTGCCAGTATCCCGACCAGGGCTGGGGACACTGAAGCTTTCTTT.

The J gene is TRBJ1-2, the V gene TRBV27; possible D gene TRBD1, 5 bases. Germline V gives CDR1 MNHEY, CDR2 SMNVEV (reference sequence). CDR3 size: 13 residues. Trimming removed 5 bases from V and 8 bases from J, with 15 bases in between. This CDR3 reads CASSPGDQGGYTF. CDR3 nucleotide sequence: TGTGCCAGCAGTCCGGGGGACCAAGGAGGCTACACCTTC.

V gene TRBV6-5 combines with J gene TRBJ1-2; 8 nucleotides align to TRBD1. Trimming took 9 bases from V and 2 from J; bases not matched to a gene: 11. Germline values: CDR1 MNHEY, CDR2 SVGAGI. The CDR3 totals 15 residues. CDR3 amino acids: CASTTGGSWNYGYTF. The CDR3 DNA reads TGTGCCAGTACCACAGGGGGATCTTGGAACTATGGCTACACCTTC.

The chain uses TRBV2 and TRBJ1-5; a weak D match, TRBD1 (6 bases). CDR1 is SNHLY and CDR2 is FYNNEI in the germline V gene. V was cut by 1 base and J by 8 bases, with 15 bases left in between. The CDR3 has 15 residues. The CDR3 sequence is CASSEERGGVEPQHF. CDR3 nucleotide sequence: TGTGCCAGCAGTGAAGAGCGGGGGGGCGTAGAGCCCCAGCATTTT.

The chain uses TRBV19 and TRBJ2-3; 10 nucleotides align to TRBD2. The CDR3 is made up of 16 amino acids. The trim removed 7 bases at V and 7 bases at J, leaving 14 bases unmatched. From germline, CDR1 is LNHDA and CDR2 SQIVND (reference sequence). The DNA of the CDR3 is TGTGCCAGTACAGAGTATGTGTCTAGCGGGAGATATACGCAGTATTTT. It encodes CASTEYVSSGRYTQYF.

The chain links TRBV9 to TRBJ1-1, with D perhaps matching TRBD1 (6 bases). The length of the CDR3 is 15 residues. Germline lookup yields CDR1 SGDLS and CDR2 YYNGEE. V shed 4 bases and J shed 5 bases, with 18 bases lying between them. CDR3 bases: TGTGCCAGCAGCAAGCGACCGAGGCAGGGGACTGAAGCTTTCTTT. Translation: CASSKRPRQGTEAFF.

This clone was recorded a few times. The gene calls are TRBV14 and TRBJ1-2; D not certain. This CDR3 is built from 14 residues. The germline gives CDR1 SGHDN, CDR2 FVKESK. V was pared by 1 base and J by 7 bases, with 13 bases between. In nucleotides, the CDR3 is TGTGCCAGCAGCCAAGGACTAATCGGCGGTGGCTACACCTTC. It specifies CASSQGLIGGGYTF.

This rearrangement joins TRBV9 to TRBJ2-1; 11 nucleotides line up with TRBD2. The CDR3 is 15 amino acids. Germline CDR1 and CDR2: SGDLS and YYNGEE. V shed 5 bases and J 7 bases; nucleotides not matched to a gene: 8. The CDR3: CASSRKTSGENEQFF. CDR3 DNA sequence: TGTGCCAGCAGTCGCAAGACTAGCGGGGAAAATGAGCAGTTCTTC.

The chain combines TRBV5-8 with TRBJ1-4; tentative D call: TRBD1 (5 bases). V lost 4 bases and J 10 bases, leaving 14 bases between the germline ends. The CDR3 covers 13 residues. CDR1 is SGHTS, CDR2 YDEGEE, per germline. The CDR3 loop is CASSRFGRGKLFF. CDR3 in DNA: TGTGCCAGCAGCCGTTTTGGGAGGGGAAAACTGTTTTTT.

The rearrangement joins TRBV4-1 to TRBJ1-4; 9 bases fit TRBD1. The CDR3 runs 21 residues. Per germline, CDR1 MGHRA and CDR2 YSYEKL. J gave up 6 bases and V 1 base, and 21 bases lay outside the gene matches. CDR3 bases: TGCGCCAGCAGCCAAGTTTTGAGTAGGGACAGGGCGAGGCGAGTTGATGAAAAACTGTTTTTT. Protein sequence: CASSQVLSRDRARRVDEKLFF.

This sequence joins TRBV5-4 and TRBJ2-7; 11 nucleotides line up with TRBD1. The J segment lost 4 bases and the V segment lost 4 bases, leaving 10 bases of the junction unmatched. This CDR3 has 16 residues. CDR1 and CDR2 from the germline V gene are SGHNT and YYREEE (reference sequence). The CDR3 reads CASSRSGQGDAYEQYF. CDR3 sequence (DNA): TGTGCCAGCAGCCGTTCGGGACAGGGGGATGCGTACGAGCAGTACTTC.

CDR3 DNA: TGTGCCACCAGCCCGAGGTACTCTGGGGCCAACGTCCTGACTTTC. This sequence encodes CATSPRYSGANVLTF. The chain links TRBV15 to TRBJ2-6; D remains unclear. This CDR3 is 15 amino acids long. Germline CDR1 LNHNV, CDR2 YYDKDF (reference sequence). Trimming removed 5 bases from V and 0 bases from J, with 8 bases in between.

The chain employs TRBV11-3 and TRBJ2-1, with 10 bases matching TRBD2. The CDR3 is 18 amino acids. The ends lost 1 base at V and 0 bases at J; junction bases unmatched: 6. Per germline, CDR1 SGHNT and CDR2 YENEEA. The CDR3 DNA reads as TGTGCCAGCAGCTTAGGGACACTAGCGGGAAGCTCCTACAATGAGCAGTTCTTC. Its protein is CASSLGTLAGSSYNEQFF.

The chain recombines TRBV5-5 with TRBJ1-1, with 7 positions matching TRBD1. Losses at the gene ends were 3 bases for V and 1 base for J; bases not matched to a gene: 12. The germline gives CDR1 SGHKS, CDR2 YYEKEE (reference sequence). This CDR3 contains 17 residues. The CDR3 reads CASSSFGQAEWNTEAFF. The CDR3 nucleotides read TGTGCCAGCAGCTCATTCGGACAGGCTGAATGGAACACTGAAGCTTTCTTT.

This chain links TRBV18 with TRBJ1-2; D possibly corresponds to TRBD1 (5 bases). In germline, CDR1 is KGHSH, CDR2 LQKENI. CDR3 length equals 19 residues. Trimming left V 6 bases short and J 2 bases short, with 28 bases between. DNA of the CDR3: TGTGCCAGCTCGCTCGGCCCGGGGGAGAGGGGACGAGGAAACTATGGCTACACCTTC. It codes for CASSLGPGERGRGNYGYTF.

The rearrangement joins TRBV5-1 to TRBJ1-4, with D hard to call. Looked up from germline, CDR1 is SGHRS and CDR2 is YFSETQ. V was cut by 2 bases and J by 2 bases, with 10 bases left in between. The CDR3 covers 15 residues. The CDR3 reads CASSLSAPTNEKLFF. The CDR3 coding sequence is TGCGCCAGCAGCTTATCAGCGCCCACTAATGAAAAACTGTTTTTT.

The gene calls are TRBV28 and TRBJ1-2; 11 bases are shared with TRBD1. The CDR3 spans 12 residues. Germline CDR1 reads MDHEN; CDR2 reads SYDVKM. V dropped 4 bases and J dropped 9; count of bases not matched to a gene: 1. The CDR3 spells CASSWDRGSYTF. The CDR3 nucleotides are TGTGCCAGCAGTTGGGACAGGGGGAGCTACACCTTC.